This T cell receptor (beta chain) originates from a study of cytomegalovirus exposure and HLA in healthy donors. Study at large: The study's early data release held 75 million to 95 million unique TCRs from HLA-typed donors.

Whole-study findings and limits: In a later analysis, several top co-occurrence clusters appeared linked to parvovirus B19, influenza, CMV and Epstein-Barr virus.

Germline V CDR1 and CDR2: SNHLY, FYNNEI. V gave up 2 bases and J gave up 5 bases, with 9 bases separating them. The CDR3 has 13 amino acids. PCR primers comprised 60 Vbeta and 13 Jbeta primers. TCRdb's table, derived via immunoSEQ multiplex PCR, lists solely in-frame clones and lacks some. The sample gives 210,000 or so clones, less than 85% of which show up once; roughly 0.62% is in the top ten. This clone appeared many times. As yet, its antigen is unknown. Sample: PBMCs. V and J are TRBV2 and TRBJ1-1; tentatively, D is TRBD1 (5 bases). The TCR was taken from a man between 18 and 29 years old in good health and CMV-seronegative. The CDR3: CASSELPGTEAFF. The CDR3 DNA sequence: TGTGCCAGCAGTGAACTTCCAGGGACTGAAGCTTTCTTT.